Listed below are T cell receptor beta chains from one sample, sequenced in a study of vaccination effects on CD4 cells after COVID-19. Sequencing was performed with immunoSEQ multiplex PCR; in TCRdb, only in-frame clones are kept and a portion is missing. The table lists roughly 68,000 clones, 55% to 75% of them singletons. Antigen specificity for these receptors is unknown. Material: CD4+ T cells from PBMCs cultured without peptide, obtained before COVID-19 vaccination. These receptors originate from a human donor who had a prior SARS-CoV-2 infection. CDR3s include the opening cysteine and the closing phenylalanine or tryptophan. Each record gives: D gene, clone size, J gene, V gene, CDR3 protein, CDR3 DNA. The D gene is left open where the match is weak. Not all rows give a size; the values are once, few, many and, for expanded clones, a class.

d_call: .; clone_size: .; j_call: TRBJ1-1; v_call: TRBV3-1/TRBV3-2; cdr3_aa: CASSPGRQLTMNTEAFF; cdr3_nt: TGTGCCAGCAGCCCGGGACGGCAACTCACAATGAACACTGAAGCTTTCTTT
d_call: .; clone_size: few; j_call: TRBJ2-7; v_call: TRBV18; cdr3_aa: CASSPPAGLQYF; cdr3_nt: TGTGCCAGCTCACCACCAGCAGGGCTGCAGTACTTC
d_call: TRBD1; clone_size: .; j_call: TRBJ2-6; v_call: TRBV7-7; cdr3_aa: CASSPGQGTGANVLTF; cdr3_nt: TGTGCTAGCAGCCCGGGACAGGGGACTGGGGCCAACGTCCTGACTTTC
d_call: TRBD2; clone_size: .; j_call: TRBJ2-2; v_call: TRBV5-1; cdr3_aa: CASSRAGSTGELFF; cdr3_nt: TGCGCCAGCAGCCGAGCGGGGAGCACCGGGGAGCTGTTTTTT
d_call: TRBD2; clone_size: .; j_call: TRBJ2-1; v_call: TRBV3-1/TRBV3-2; cdr3_aa: CASSQGTSGGVGQFF; cdr3_nt: TGTGCCAGCAGCCAAGGGACTAGCGGGGGAGTCGGGCAGTTCTTC
d_call: .; clone_size: .; j_call: TRBJ2-7; v_call: TRBV12-3/TRBV12-4; cdr3_aa: CASSLTTTYEQYF; cdr3_nt: TGTGCCAGCAGTTTGACTACAACCTACGAGCAGTACTTC
d_call: .; clone_size: .; j_call: TRBJ2-1; v_call: TRBV7-9; cdr3_aa: CASSPQGNSYNEQFF; cdr3_nt: TGTGCCAGCAGTCCACAGGGAAACTCCTACAATGAGCAGTTCTTC
d_call: TRBD2; clone_size: .; j_call: TRBJ2-3; v_call: TRBV18; cdr3_aa: CASREGLAGTDTQYF; cdr3_nt: TGTGCCAGCCGAGAGGGACTAGCGGGCACAGATACGCAGTATTTT
d_call: .; clone_size: few; j_call: TRBJ2-5; v_call: TRBV11-2; cdr3_aa: CASSLDPGETQYF; cdr3_nt: TGTGCCAGCAGCTTGGACCCAGGGGAGACCCAGTACTTC
d_call: .; clone_size: .; j_call: TRBJ2-5; v_call: TRBV10-3; cdr3_aa: CAISESQMGTMYQETQYF; cdr3_nt: TGTGCCATCAGTGAGTCCCAAATGGGGACCATGTACCAAGAGACCCAGTACTTC
d_call: .; clone_size: few; j_call: TRBJ1-5; v_call: TRBV7-2; cdr3_aa: CASSLSRHHQPQHF; cdr3_nt: TGTGCCAGCAGCTTATCTCGTCATCATCAGCCCCAGCATTTT
d_call: .; clone_size: .; j_call: TRBJ1-1; v_call: TRBV7-9; cdr3_aa: CASSLAGLGAFF; cdr3_nt: TGTGCCAGCAGCTTAGCGGGGCTGGGAGCTTTCTTT
d_call: .; clone_size: .; j_call: TRBJ2-7; v_call: TRBV30; cdr3_aa: CAWSRPRYEQYF; cdr3_nt: TGTGCCTGGAGTCGACCGCGATACGAGCAGTACTTC
d_call: .; clone_size: .; j_call: TRBJ2-7; v_call: TRBV2; cdr3_aa: CASSEAGRGGRYEQYF; cdr3_nt: TGTGCCAGCAGTGAAGCCGGTAGAGGGGGTCGCTACGAGCAGTACTTC
d_call: TRBD1; clone_size: .; j_call: TRBJ1-1; v_call: TRBV18; cdr3_aa: CASSPWDRAEAFF; cdr3_nt: TGTGCCAGCTCACCTTGGGACAGGGCGGAAGCTTTCTTT
d_call: .; clone_size: .; j_call: TRBJ2-2; v_call: TRBV19; cdr3_aa: CASSISGAGTGELFF; cdr3_nt: TGTGCCAGTAGTATTTCGGGGGCTGGCACCGGGGAGCTGTTTTTT
d_call: .; clone_size: once; j_call: TRBJ2-7; v_call: TRBV18; cdr3_aa: CASSPGGPSAYEQYF; cdr3_nt: TGTGCCAGCTCACCGGGGGGGCCTTCCGCCTACGAGCAGTACTTC
d_call: .; clone_size: .; j_call: TRBJ1-1; v_call: TRBV21-1; cdr3_aa: CASSPQGAPLMNTEAFF; cdr3_nt: TGTGCCAGCAGCCCCCAGGGGGCACCCCTAATGAACACTGAAGCTTTCTTT
d_call: TRBD1; clone_size: .; j_call: TRBJ1-1; v_call: TRBV5-4; cdr3_aa: CASSSQTGGALEAFF; cdr3_nt: TGTGCCAGCAGCTCCCAGACAGGGGGTGCCCTTGAAGCTTTCTTT
d_call: .; clone_size: .; j_call: TRBJ2-3; v_call: TRBV7-2; cdr3_aa: CASSLVYTDTQYF; cdr3_nt: TGTGCCAGCAGCTTAGTTTACACAGATACGCAGTATTTT
d_call: .; clone_size: .; j_call: TRBJ1-2; v_call: TRBV7-9; cdr3_aa: CASSLIRGQGYTF; cdr3_nt: TGTGCCAGCAGCTTAATCAGGGGCCAGGGCTACACCTTC
d_call: .; clone_size: .; j_call: TRBJ2-7; v_call: TRBV7-9; cdr3_aa: CASRRNSGDYEQYF; cdr3_nt: TGTGCCAGCAGACGTAACAGCGGAGACTACGAGCAGTACTTC
d_call: TRBD1; clone_size: .; j_call: TRBJ1-6; v_call: TRBV27; cdr3_aa: CASSLPGGNSPLHF; cdr3_nt: TGTGCCAGCAGTTTGCCAGGGGGAAATTCACCCCTCCACTTT
d_call: .; clone_size: .; j_call: TRBJ1-5; v_call: TRBV9; cdr3_aa: CASSERGGQPQHF; cdr3_nt: TGTGCCAGCAGCGAGAGGGGGGGCCAGCCCCAGCATTTT
d_call: TRBD2; clone_size: .; j_call: TRBJ2-3; v_call: TRBV9; cdr3_aa: CASSVGLAGGTDTQYF; cdr3_nt: TGTGCCAGCAGCGTAGGTCTAGCGGGGGGCACAGATACGCAGTATTTT
d_call: .; clone_size: .; j_call: TRBJ2-3; v_call: TRBV2; cdr3_aa: CASSDSTDTQYF; cdr3_nt: TGTGCCAGCTCGGACAGCACAGATACGCAGTATTTT
d_call: .; clone_size: .; j_call: TRBJ2-1; v_call: TRBV5-1; cdr3_aa: CASSRTEYNEQFF; cdr3_nt: TGCGCCAGCAGTAGGACGGAATACAATGAGCAGTTCTTC
d_call: .; clone_size: .; j_call: TRBJ2-2; v_call: TRBV7-2; cdr3_aa: CASSLQQPHNTGELFF; cdr3_nt: TGTGCCAGCAGCTTACAACAGCCCCATAACACCGGGGAGCTGTTTTTT
d_call: .; clone_size: few; j_call: TRBJ2-7; v_call: TRBV21-1; cdr3_aa: CASSKGTAYEQYF; cdr3_nt: TGTGCCAGCAGCAAAGGGACAGCCTACGAGCAGTACTTC
d_call: TRBD2; clone_size: .; j_call: TRBJ2-5; v_call: TRBV6-1; cdr3_aa: CASSEGLAGGPPQETQYF; cdr3_nt: TGTGCCAGCAGTGAAGGACTAGCGGGGGGCCCTCCTCAAGAGACCCAGTACTTC
d_call: .; clone_size: .; j_call: TRBJ2-3; v_call: TRBV6-4; cdr3_aa: CASSENGGDDTQYF; cdr3_nt: TGTGCCAGCAGTGAAAATGGGGGCGACGATACGCAGTATTTT
d_call: TRBD1; clone_size: few; j_call: TRBJ1-3; v_call: TRBV9; cdr3_aa: CASSPGQGMAAGNTIYF; cdr3_nt: TGTGCCAGCAGCCCGGGACAGGGAATGGCTGCTGGAAACACCATATATTTT
d_call: .; clone_size: few; j_call: TRBJ1-2; v_call: TRBV25-1; cdr3_aa: CASTEMGADYGYTF; cdr3_nt: TGTGCCAGCACAGAGATGGGGGCTGACTATGGCTACACCTTC